The 31 T cell receptor beta chains listed next were all sequenced from one sample in a study of beta chain features in type 1 diabetes. The investigators reverse transcribed all of the isolated RNA, so they sequenced expressed TCRB transcripts. Data came from immunoSEQ multiplex PCR; TCRdb stores just in-frame clones and leaves some out. The table shows around 320,000 clones, with 12% to 15% occurring only once. Sequencing was done on a sample of central memory CD4+ T cells from blood. These receptors were taken from a young man in good health.

V gene TRBV25-1 combines with J gene TRBJ1-2, with unresolved D. The CDR3 totals 16 residues. CDR1 is MGHDK and CDR2 is SYGVNS in the germline V gene. V was trimmed by 4 bases and J by 0 bases, leaving 15 bases between them. The CDR3 nucleotides read TGTGCCAGCAGTGGTCGCAGGTTGTGGACTAACTATGGCTACACCTTC. Its translation: CASSGRRLWTNYGYTF.

The V call is TRBV19, the J call TRBJ2-2; no clear D. Trimming removed 5 bases from V and 6 bases from J, with 7 bases in between. Germline V gene lookup returns CDR1 LNHDA and CDR2 SQIVND (reference sequence). CDR3 length equals 12 residues. The DNA of the CDR3 is TGTGCCAGTAGTTTTCGTTCCGGGGAGCTGTTTTTT. This encodes CASSFRSGELFF.

The gene calls are TRBV12-5 and TRBJ1-3; 8 bases agree with TRBD1. V gave up 6 bases and J gave up 3 bases; unmatched junction bases: 7. CDR3 size: 15 residues. Germline CDR1 LGHNT, CDR2 FRNRAP. CDR3 sequence: CASGGQGSRGNTIYF. The CDR3 DNA sequence: TGTGCTAGTGGCGGACAGGGTTCACGTGGAAACACCATATATTTT.

The table lists this clone with a few counts. The rearrangement uses TRBV15 and TRBJ1-1; 7 bases fit TRBD1. Germline CDR1 reads LNHNV; CDR2 reads YYDKDF (reference sequence). The CDR3 extends over 14 amino acids. V shed 8 bases, J shed 0 bases, and the junction held 6 bases outside the gene matches. The CDR3 nucleotides read TGTGCCACCGCGCGGGACAGCATGAACACTGAAGCTTTCTTT. Encoded protein: CATARDSMNTEAFF.

This clone was observed a handful of times. The chain links TRBV5-4 to TRBJ2-5; tentatively, D is TRBD1 (6 bases). The germline gives CDR1 SGHNT, CDR2 YYREEE (reference sequence). V was pared by 4 bases and J by 9 bases, with 22 bases between. The CDR3 covers 15 residues. CDR3: CASSPLGTPFRSQYF. CDR3 sequence (DNA): TGTGCCAGCAGCCCTCTGGGGACACCCTTCCGGTCCCAGTACTTC.

This clone was recorded a few times. V gene TRBV18 combines with J gene TRBJ1-1, with D hard to call. The V gene's germline CDR1 is KGHSH and CDR2 LQKENI. Between the trimmed V and J ends, which lost 7 bases and 1 base, there was a span of 16 bases. CDR3 length: 15 residues. CDR3 sequence reads: CASLQTAEKNTEAFF. The CDR3 bases are TGTGCCAGCTTGCAGACGGCAGAAAAGAACACTGAAGCTTTCTTT.

This clone was counted between two and nine times. This chain uses TRBV6-6 with TRBJ1-5; the D is unclear. CDR1 and CDR2 from the germline V gene are MNHNY and SVGAGI (reference sequence). V was trimmed by 2 bases and J by 6 bases, leaving 11 bases between them. The CDR3 length is 14 residues. The CDR3 DNA reads as TGTGCCAGCAGTTACAGGGAAGAGGTTCAGCCCCAGCATTTT. It yields the protein CASSYREEVQPQHF.

This chain connects TRBV4-1 to TRBJ2-1; no clear D gene. CDR3 length: 13 residues. V was trimmed by 0 bases and J by 10 bases, leaving 10 bases between them. CDR1 and CDR2 from the germline V gene are MGHRA and YSYEKL. In nucleotides, the CDR3 is TGCGCCAGCAGCCAAGACCTTCGTCAGGAGCAGTTCTTC. Translated: CASSQDLRQEQFF.

In this sample, this clone turned up a few times. This chain links TRBV9 with TRBJ2-2; D not resolved. Trimming shortened V by 0 bases and J by 1 base, and 10 bases separated the two germline ends. The CDR3 totals 16 residues. Germline V gene data show CDR1 as SGDLS and CDR2 as YYNGEE. The CDR3 region is CASSVGPVLNTGELFF. Here the CDR3 DNA reads TGTGCCAGCAGCGTAGGCCCGGTCCTGAACACCGGGGAGCTGTTTTTT. Supplemented by reference TRBV9 and TRBJ2-2, the full variable domain reads DSGVTQTPKHLITATGQRVTLRCSPRSGDLSVYWYQQSLDQGLQFLIQYYNGEERAKGNILERFSAQQFPDLHSELNLSSLELGDSALYFCASSVGPVLNTGELFFGEGSRLTVL.

This clone appeared a few times. The V call is TRBV6-5, the J call TRBJ2-7; TRBD1 matches 8 bases. This CDR3 spans 14 amino acids. Germline V CDR1 and CDR2: MNHEY, SVGAGI. With V trimmed by 6 bases and J by 4 bases, 8 bases remained unmatched. In DNA, the CDR3 is TGTGCCAGCAGGCGGCAGACAGGGGTGTACGAGCAGTACTTC. Protein sequence: CASRRQTGVYEQYF.

This clone occurred a few times. The chain is built from TRBV27 and TRBJ1-2, with D perhaps matching TRBD1 (6 bases). Germline V gives CDR1 MNHEY, CDR2 SMNVEV (reference sequence). The CDR3 is 18 residues long. V lost 2 bases and J lost 4, with 23 bases in between. The CDR3 protein is CASSLIGPIQGSVYGYTF. CDR3 DNA: TGTGCCAGCAGTTTAATTGGGCCCATACAGGGTTCGGTCTATGGCTACACCTTC.

This clone was counted between two and nine times. A far larger clone is off by one base, so a read error is likely. V is TRBV7-3 and J is TRBJ2-3; D call uncertain. Germline V CDR1 and CDR2: SGHTA, FQGTGA. Trimming removed 4 bases from V and 2 bases from J, with 4 bases in between. This CDR3 has 12 amino acids. The CDR3 DNA is TGTGCCAGCAGCTCGAACACAGATACGCAGTATTTT. Encoded protein: CASSSNTDTQYF.

A note on this clone: Other DNA sequences in the sample encode the same CDR3. This chain links TRBV5-6 with TRBJ1-5; D may be TRBD1 (5 bases). Germline V gene sequence: CDR1 SGHDT, CDR2 YYEEEE. The CDR3 totals 16 residues. V was clipped by 0 bases and J by 4 bases, with 14 bases between them. The CDR3: CASSLGGSGGNQPQHF. The CDR3 nucleotides are TGTGCCAGCAGCTTGGGTGGTTCGGGGGGAAATCAGCCCCAGCATTTT. Supplemented by reference TRBV5-6 and TRBJ1-5, the full variable domain reads DAGVTQSPTHLIKTRGQQVTLRCSPKSGHDTVSWYQQALGQGPQFIFQYYEEEERQRGNFPDRFSGHQFPNYSSELNVNALLLGDSALYLCASSLGGSGGNQPQHFGDGTRLSIL.

This clone was counted only a few times. The V and J genes are TRBV5-4 and TRBJ2-7; 10 bases match TRBD2. Germline V gene lookup returns CDR1 SGHNT and CDR2 YYREEE (reference sequence). Trimming cost V 5 bases and J 2 bases; bases outside gene matches: 1. This CDR3 region has 13 residues. The CDR3 region has the DNA TGTGCCAGCAGGCTAGCGGGGGCCTACGAGCAGTACTTC. Residues: CASRLAGAYEQYF.

This clone has only a few counts. This chain links TRBV6-6 with TRBJ2-5, with a possible D match to TRBD2 (6 bases). The V end was cut by 8 bases, the J end by 3 bases, with 10 bases between. Germline values: CDR1 MNHNY, CDR2 SVGAGI (reference sequence). CDR3 length equals 12 residues. The CDR3 sequence is CASGRGKETQYF. CDR3 coding DNA: TGTGCCAGCGGCCGCGGGAAAGAGACCCAGTACTTC.

This clone turned up a few times. The rearrangement joins TRBV14 to TRBJ2-7; possibly TRBD1 for D (6 bases). Germline CDR1 SGHDN, CDR2 FVKESK. V lost 0 bases and J 2 bases, leaving 23 bases between the germline ends. This CDR3 spans 19 amino acids. The CDR3 nucleotides read TGTGCCAGCAGCCAAGAGTTAGGGGGACATATTCAACGGCCCTACGAGCAGTACTTC. Translation: CASSQELGGHIQRPYEQYF.

The rearrangement joins TRBV7-2 to TRBJ1-2; D is ambiguous. This CDR3 has 12 residues. V lost 5 bases and J 7 bases, leaving 11 bases between the germline ends. Germline V gene lookup returns CDR1 SGHTA and CDR2 FQGNSA. CDR3 protein: CASSPRPVGYTF. The CDR3 nucleotides read TGTGCCAGCAGCCCCAGGCCGGTTGGCTACACCTTC.

The J gene is TRBJ2-2, the V gene TRBV18; D remains ambiguous. Between the trimmed V and J ends, which lost 4 bases and 1 base, there was a span of 10 bases. The germline V gene encodes CDR1 KGHSH and CDR2 LQKENI. This CDR3 is 15 amino acids long. The CDR3 is CASSLNGQNTGELFF. The DNA of the CDR3 is TGTGCCAGCTCACTCAACGGGCAGAACACCGGGGAGCTGTTTTTT.

The chain carries TRBV7-2 and TRBJ2-2; 8 bases agree with TRBD1. The V gene end was trimmed by 5 bases and the J gene end by 11 bases; junction bases not matched to a gene: 13. The CDR3 consists of 15 residues. CDR1 SGHTA and CDR2 FQGNSA come from the germline V gene. CDR3 protein: CASSPWDRPDLELFF. The CDR3 coding sequence is TGTGCCAGCAGCCCCTGGGACAGGCCTGATTTAGAGCTGTTTTTT.

On this clone: Relative to the germline gene, one junction end is altered; a read error may explain this. The sample has other DNA sequences that encode this CDR3 too. The chain uses TRBV7-2 and TRBJ2-3; 7 positions match TRBD1. Germline V CDR1 and CDR2: SGHTA, FQGNSA. The CDR3 has 15 residues. The CDR3 DNA reads TGTGCCAGCAGCTTAGCCGGGGACAGCACAGATACGCAGTACTTT. Translation: CASSLAGDSTDTQYF.

A note on this clone: One end of the junction varies from germline; a read error may be responsible. The chain couples TRBV19 to TRBJ1-2; 9 bases match TRBD1. The CDR3 length is 13 residues. The germline V gene has CDR1 LNHDA and CDR2 SQIVND (reference sequence). Here the CDR3 reads CASRRGQGGGYTF. The CDR3 bases are TGTGCGAGTAGAAGGGGACAGGGTGGTGGCTACACCTTC. Full variable domain (remainder filled in from reference TRBV19 and TRBJ1-2): DGGITQSPKYLFRKEGQNVTLSCEQNLNHDAMYWYRQDPGQGLRLIYYSQIVNDFQKGDIAEGYSVSREKKESFPLTVTSAQKNPTAFYLCASRRGQGGGYTFGSGTRLTVV.

This clone has more than one count but fewer than ten. The chain combines TRBV7-2 with TRBJ1-2; the D is unclear. Trimming removed 3 bases at V and 7 bases at J, with 9 bases between. There are 12 residues in the CDR3. Germline V lookup: CDR1 SGHTA, CDR2 FQGNSA. This chain's CDR3 is CASSFLTLGYTF. Written as DNA, the CDR3 is TGTGCCAGCAGCTTCCTCACCCTTGGCTACACCTTC.

The chain has TRBV4-2 and TRBJ2-1, with D tentatively TRBD2 (6 bases). V dropped 4 bases and J dropped 10 bases, with 17 bases sitting between them. The CDR3 loop spans 14 amino acids. CDR1 and CDR2 from the germline V gene are LGHNA and YNFKEQ. The CDR3 region is CASSPGTSREEQFF. In DNA form, the CDR3 reads TGTGCCAGCAGCCCGGGTACTAGCCGAGAAGAGCAGTTCTTC.

V is TRBV6-1 and J is TRBJ2-7; possibly TRBD1 for D (6 bases). Trimming took off 5 bases at V and 5 bases at J, with 13 bases between the two ends. Germline V CDR1 and CDR2: MNHNS, SASEGT. There are 13 residues in the CDR3. For the CDR3, the DNA is TGTGCCAGCAGTTTTGTACAGGGAGACGAGCAGTACGTC. Protein product: CASSFVQGDEQYV.

This clone came up many times. The chain uses TRBV4-2 and TRBJ2-1; D tentatively reads TRBD1 or TRBD2 (6 bases each). The CDR3 is made up of 17 amino acids. CDR1 LGHNA and CDR2 YNFKEQ come from the germline V gene. Trimming took off 2 bases at V and 1 base at J, with 15 bases between the two ends. The CDR3 coding sequence is TGTGCCAGCAGCCAATACAGGGATAGCGGATCCTACAATGAGCAGTTCTTC. It codes for CASSQYRDSGSYNEQFF.

This clone was counted only a few times. The V call is TRBV7-2, the J call TRBJ2-7; D remains unclear. The CDR3 consists of 14 residues. Germline V CDR1 and CDR2: SGHTA, FQGNSA. Trimming stripped 6 bases from V and 0 bases from J, with 12 bases between. The CDR3 sequence: CASSIVRSSYEQYF. The CDR3, as DNA: TGTGCCAGCAGTATAGTGAGGAGCTCCTACGAGCAGTACTTC.

V usage is TRBV18 and J usage is TRBJ1-2; TRBD1 agrees at 7 bases. Germline CDR1 is KGHSH and CDR2 is LQKENI. V lost 5 bases, J lost 6 bases, and 6 bases stayed unmatched. The CDR3 has 13 residues. Here the CDR3 reads CASSTGDAHGYTF. CDR3 in DNA: TGTGCCAGCTCAACAGGGGATGCTCATGGCTACACCTTC.

This clone was detected only a few times. The J gene is TRBJ2-7, the V gene TRBV5-5, with a possible D match to TRBD2 (6 bases). The ends were cut back, 2 bases at V and 6 bases at J, with 15 bases in the middle. CDR1 is SGHKS, CDR2 YYEKEE, per germline (reference sequence). CDR3 length equals 14 residues. The chain's CDR3 is CASSFGTALTEQYV. The CDR3 region has the DNA TGTGCCAGCAGCTTCGGGACTGCACTCACCGAGCAGTACGTC.

The chain has TRBV2 and TRBJ1-2; D not resolved. Germline lookup yields CDR1 SNHLY and CDR2 FYNNEI. The CDR3 loop spans 14 amino acids. Trimming stripped 3 bases from V and 8 bases from J, with 16 bases between. This chain's CDR3 is CASSEAEKATGYTF. The CDR3 coding sequence is TGTGCCAGCAGTGAGGCAGAGAAGGCTACGGGCTACACCTTC.

This clone was seen a few times. This chain uses TRBV20-1 with TRBJ2-5, with D perhaps TRBD2 (6 bases). Germline-derived CDR1 and CDR2 are DFQATT and SNEGSKA (reference sequence). The CDR3 covers 10 residues. V was shortened by 6 bases and J by 7 bases, with 9 bases between the two germline ends. The CDR3 nucleotides are TGCAGTGCCGTGGAGGGGACCCAGTACTTC. This sequence encodes CSAVEGTQYF.

This clone has just a few counts. The chain recombines TRBV5-4 with TRBJ2-6; TRBD2 matches 13 bases. The CDR3 has 19 amino acids. The junction had 9 bases not matched to a gene; V was cut back by 4 bases and J by 2 bases. Germline CDR1 reads SGHNT; CDR2 reads YYREEE (reference sequence). In nucleotides, the CDR3 is TGTGCCAGCAGCCCGGAACTAGCGGGAGGGCCCCCTGGGGCCAACGTCCTGACTTTC. As protein: CASSPELAGGPPGANVLTF.